This T cell receptor (beta chain) was found in a study of metastatic and nonmetastatic thyroid tumors. Study-wide background: Blood and tumor or nodule tissue repertoires from malignant and benign thyroid patients were compared. General observations from the study: Versus benign nodules, malignant thyroid tumors reportedly had significantly higher TCR beta diversity, in blood and tumor.

This CDR3 is built from 15 residues. Germline-derived CDR1 and CDR2 are DFQATT and SNEGSKA (reference sequence). V was trimmed by 3 bases and J by 8 bases, leaving 21 bases between them. Concerning this clone: No antigen is known for it.

Every patient underwent thyroid surgery untreated. MiXCR reprocessed the PCR reads for TCRdb. The repertoire holds approximately 41,000 clones, with 20% to 25% as singletons. Sequencing used tumor tissue. This rearrangement joins TRBV20-1 to TRBJ2-3; D is perhaps TRBD2 (5 bases). The TCR sequence derives from a female donor with papillary thyroid cancer or a benign thyroid nodule (not recorded which). Some clones in this sample may be carry-over from other donors' samples. As DNA, the CDR3 is TGCAGTGCTAGGGAATCGGGGTTACACATAGGTACGCAGTATTTT. Its translation is CSARESGLHIGTQYF.